This TCR beta chain derives from a study of blood T cell repertoires in COVID-19. As for the study in general: Spain, Italy and the United States supplied samples that represented acute and convalescent COVID-19. The analysed material was cDNA or gDNA that came from T cells, B-cell-depleted T cells, or PBMCs.

CDR3 length equals 15 residues. V lost 4 bases, J lost 2 bases, and 6 bases stayed unmatched. Germline V gene data show CDR1 as SGHNT and CDR2 as YYREEE (reference sequence). Source study methods: Reference gene primer amplification gave nucleated cell count estimates. TCRdb keeps only in-frame clones here, not all; method: immunoSEQ multiplex PCR. V and J calls plus clone size are reproduced from that table; the DNA served to infer D and trimming. Of approximately 55,000 clones in the sample, about nine tenths are singletons; the top ten hold roughly 6.2%. The chain recombines TRBV5-4 with TRBJ1-2; TRBD1 agrees at 9 bases. The sequencing sample was made of peripheral blood. The TCR originated in a man between 40 and 49 years old with acute or convalescent COVID-19. The CDR3 sequence is CASSIGTGSNYGYTF. Here the CDR3 DNA reads TGTGCCAGCAGCATAGGGACAGGGAGCAACTATGGCTACACCTTC.